This T cell receptor (beta chain) was documented in a study of Tregs in tolerant kidney transplant recipients. Study outcomes and limitations: Changing PCR primers prevented nucleotide comparison between some patients' samples. No direct test of biological reproducibility was done here. Tolerant patients' donor-specific Tregs expanded beyond overall Tregs, suggesting antigen-driven growth.

The nonmyeloablative bone marrow transplants came from related graft donors, with transient mixed chimerism. Unstimulated Tregs (CD4+CD25+CD127-) and CD4+CD25- non-Tregs were sorted from PBMCs. Clones were sequenced by immunoSEQ multiplex PCR, and TCRdb holds only the in-frame ones, with some missing. This table lists some 22,000 clones. The J segment lost 3 bases and the V segment lost 2 bases, leaving 5 bases of the junction unmatched. Germline assignment: CDR1 SGHRS and CDR2 YFSETQ. This CDR3 region has 15 residues. About this clone: What it recognizes is unknown. The read gets to within 3 residues of the CDR3 end, and the germline J gene fills in the rest.

The rearrangement joins TRBV5-1 to TRBJ2-1; 7 positions match TRBD2. Source: CD4+ T cells from blood (PBMCs), taken 6 months after the transplant. The receptor was isolated from a human patient who received a combined kidney and bone marrow transplant. These T cells may partly come from the graft donor. CDR3: CASSLSGDYYNEQFF. The sequenced CDR3 bases are TGCGCCAGCAGCTTAAGCGGGGACTACTACAATGAG.